The 26 T cell receptor beta chains below come from one sample, sequenced in a study of blood T cell repertoires in COVID-19. Method: immunoSEQ multiplex PCR; TCRdb's copy keeps in-frame clones and lacks some. The data show tens of thousands of clones, 70% to 90% seen once. The sequenced sample consisted of peripheral blood. The receptors were gathered from a man in his 70s with acute or convalescent COVID-19.

CDR3 in DNA: TGTGCCAGTAGTTACAGCCTATATAGCAATCAGCCCCAGCATTTT. Protein: CASSYSLYSNQPQHF. This rearrangement joins TRBV19 to TRBJ1-5, with unresolved D. With 5 bases removed from V and 0 bases from J, the gap between germline ends came to 11 bases. This CDR3 is 15 amino acids long. CDR1 is LNHDA and CDR2 is SQIVND in the germline V gene (reference sequence).

V usage is TRBV6-5 and J usage is TRBJ2-3; D perhaps matches TRBD1 (6 bases). The CDR3 runs to 15 residues. V shed 5 bases and J shed 4 bases, with 16 bases lying between them. The germline gives CDR1 MNHEY, CDR2 SVGAGI. For the CDR3, the DNA is TGTGCCAGCAGTAAACAGGGCGATCTAGCAGATACGCAGTATTTT. It specifies CASSKQGDLADTQYF.

This chain links TRBV5-6 with TRBJ2-2; 8 bases are a match to TRBD2. The junction had 14 bases not matched to a gene; V was cut back by 1 base and J by 6 bases. This CDR3 spans 18 amino acids. Germline-derived CDR1 and CDR2 are SGHDT and YYEEEE. CDR3 DNA: TGTGCCAGCAGCTTGTCGCCTATCAGCGGGGGTTATTCCGGGGAGCTGTTTTTT. Its protein is CASSLSPISGGYSGELFF.

The V and J genes are TRBV2 and TRBJ2-2, with a possible D match to TRBD1 (5 bases). CDR3 length equals 14 residues. V dropped 8 bases and J dropped 0 bases, with 10 bases sitting between them. Germline-derived CDR1 and CDR2 are SNHLY and FYNNEI. CDR3 residues: CASSQGTNTGELFF. The CDR3 DNA is TGTGCCAGCTCTCAGGGCACGAACACCGGGGAGCTGTTTTTT. The entire variable domain, with the rest obtained from reference TRBV2 and TRBJ2-2, is as follows: EPEVTQTPSHQVTQMGQEVILRCVPISNHLYFYWYRQILGQKVEFLVSFYNNEISEKSEIFDDQFSVERPDGSNFTLKIRSTKLEDSAMYFCASSQGTNTGELFFGEGSRLTVL.

In its sample, this clone was seen a few times. The CDR3 is CASSRSGTSGSSYEQYF. The CDR3 bases are TGTGCCAGTAGTAGATCCGGGACTAGCGGGAGCTCCTACGAGCAGTACTTC. The chain links TRBV19 to TRBJ2-7; 14 bases fit TRBD2. Germline CDR1 and CDR2: LNHDA and SQIVND (reference sequence). Losses at the gene ends were 4 bases for V and 0 bases for J; bases not matched to a gene: 5. The CDR3 covers 17 residues.

The DNA of the CDR3 is TGTGCCAGCAGTTGGGGCACGTCACCCCTCCACTTT. Translation gives CASSWGTSPLHF. The chain employs TRBV28 and TRBJ1-6; a possible D gene is TRBD1 (5 bases). The germline V gene encodes CDR1 MDHEN and CDR2 SYDVKM. Trimming removed 4 bases at V and 10 bases at J, with 8 bases between. The CDR3 loop spans 12 amino acids.

This sequence joins TRBV7-2 and TRBJ1-2; the D gene is possibly TRBD1 (6 bases). Germline V CDR1 and CDR2: SGHTA, FQGNSA. CDR3 length equals 14 residues. Trimming pared 3 bases from V and 7 bases from J, leaving 15 bases between. DNA of the CDR3: TGTGCCAGCAGCTTGCGAGGGGGAACGGGTGGCTACACCTTC. This translates into CASSLRGGTGGYTF. The whole variable domain, filled in from reference TRBV7-2 and TRBJ1-2, reads GAGVSQSPSNKVTEKGKDVELRCDPISGHTALYWYRQSLGQGLEFLIYFQGNSAPDKSGLPSDRFSAERTGGSVSTLTIQRTQQEDSAVYLCASSLRGGTGGYTFGSGTRLTVV.

This rearrangement joins TRBV10-1 to TRBJ2-6; 9 bases are a match to TRBD1. Germline V gene lookup returns CDR1 WNHNN and CDR2 SYGVQD (reference sequence). The trim removed 6 bases at V and 1 base at J, leaving 7 bases unmatched. The CDR3 is 17 amino acids. The CDR3 loop is CASSTGGSLSGANVLTF. The CDR3 DNA sequence: TGCGCCAGCAGCACAGGGGGCAGTTTGTCTGGGGCCAACGTCCTGACTTTC.

The J gene is TRBJ2-1, the V gene TRBV4-1; 7 nucleotides align to TRBD1. Germline lookup yields CDR1 MGHRA and CDR2 YSYEKL. V lost 1 base to trimming and J lost 5 bases; unmatched junction nucleotides: 11. The CDR3 extends over 17 amino acids. Here the CDR3 DNA reads TGCGCCAGCAGCCAAGGCCCAGGGGGTATGGAGGACAATGAGCAGTTCTTC. Protein product: CASSQGPGGMEDNEQFF.

The chain combines TRBV7-8 with TRBJ2-5; 7 nucleotides line up with TRBD1. The CDR3 consists of 13 residues. The junction had 5 bases not matched to a gene; V was cut back by 6 bases and J by 4 bases. Germline CDR1 SGHVS, CDR2 FQNEAQ. The CDR3 sequence is CASSQDRVETQYF. The CDR3, as DNA: TGTGCCAGCAGTCAAGACAGGGTAGAGACCCAGTACTTC. Supplemented by reference TRBV7-8 and TRBJ2-5, the full variable domain reads GAGVSQSPRYKVAKRGQDVALRCDPISGHVSLFWYQQALGQGPEFLTYFQNEAQLDKSGLPSDRFFAERPEGSVSTLKIQRTQQEDSAVYLCASSQDRVETQYFGPGTRLLVL.

The V and J genes are TRBV4-3 and TRBJ2-7; a possible D gene is TRBD2 (6 bases). Germline loops: CDR1 LGHNA, CDR2 YSLEER. V lost 4 bases and J lost 4, with 14 bases in between. The CDR3 is 14 residues long. The CDR3 DNA reads TGCGCCAGCAGCCCCCTCGGGAGCACTTACGAGCAGTACTTC. As protein: CASSPLGSTYEQYF.

This clone was picked up a small number of times. This CDR3 is CASSGADNEQFF. The DNA of the CDR3 is TGTGCCAGCAGCGGAGCAGACAATGAGCAGTTCTTC. The V and J genes are TRBV12-3 or TRBV12-4 and TRBJ2-1; unclear D gene. This CDR3 has 12 residues. V dropped 6 bases and J dropped 5 bases, with 8 bases sitting between them.

The gene calls are TRBV5-6 and TRBJ1-4; perhaps TRBD1 as D (6 bases). Trimming left V 1 base short and J 4 bases short, with 20 bases between. This CDR3 region has 18 residues. Germline V gene data show CDR1 as SGHDT and CDR2 as YYEEEE. The CDR3 loop is CASSLFRGALLDNEKLFF. Written as DNA, the CDR3 is TGTGCCAGCAGCTTGTTTCGGGGGGCCCTACTGGATAATGAAAAACTGTTTTTT.

The V call is TRBV4-3, the J call TRBJ2-3; 8 bases align to TRBD2. The CDR3 is 19 residues long. The germline CDR1 and CDR2 sequences are LGHNA and YSLEER. V shed 0 bases and J 2 bases; nucleotides not matched to a gene: 13. The CDR3 DNA reads TGCGCCAGCAGCCAAGATCGGGCCAGCGGGGGCCTCTACACAGATACGCAGTATTTT. Its translation is CASSQDRASGGLYTDTQYF.

This sequence joins TRBV28 and TRBJ2-7; D remains unclear. Trimming left V 3 bases short and J 0 bases short, with 3 bases between. The germline CDR1 and CDR2 sequences are MDHEN and SYDVKM. The length of the CDR3 is 12 residues. The CDR3 spells CASSFGSYEQYF. For the CDR3, the DNA is TGTGCCAGCAGTTTCGGCTCCTACGAGCAGTACTTC.

This chain links TRBV24-1 with TRBJ2-1, with TRBD2 matching over 11 bases. V dropped 6 bases and J dropped 0; count of bases not matched to a gene: 6. This CDR3 has 17 amino acids. Germline V gives CDR1 KGHDR, CDR2 SFDVKD. In nucleotides, the CDR3 is TGTGCCACCAGTCCGGCTAGCGGGGGGCTCTCCTACAATGAGCAGTTCTTC. Protein: CATSPASGGLSYNEQFF.

Only one count was recorded for this clone. V is TRBV30 and J is TRBJ2-7; tentative D call: TRBD2 (5 bases). The CDR3 sequence is 12 residues long. Germline V gene data show CDR1 as GTSNPN and CDR2 as SVGIG (reference sequence). Trimming removed 1 base from V and 8 bases from J, with 12 bases in between. CDR3: CAWSATPGKQYF. The DNA for the CDR3 is TGTGCCTGGAGTGCTACGCCGGGAAAGCAGTACTTC.

V is TRBV5-4 and J is TRBJ2-5; 10 nucleotides align to TRBD2. CDR3 length equals 13 residues. Unmatched junction bases numbered 1, after V lost 4 bases and J lost 4 bases. CDR1 is SGHNT and CDR2 is YYREEE in the germline V gene (reference sequence). The CDR3 loop is CASSVAGGETQYF. Here the CDR3 DNA reads TGTGCCAGCAGCGTAGCGGGGGGAGAGACCCAGTACTTC.

This chain connects TRBV5-1 to TRBJ2-1; D uncertain. The CDR3 extends over 13 amino acids. Germline lookup yields CDR1 SGHRS and CDR2 YFSETQ. Trimming removed 2 bases from V and 4 bases from J, with 7 bases in between. CDR3 protein: CASSFADYNEQFF. The DNA for the CDR3 is TGCGCCAGCAGCTTCGCAGATTACAATGAGCAGTTCTTC.

The chain recombines TRBV29-1 with TRBJ2-1, with 11 bases lining up with TRBD1. After removal of 7 bases from V and 6 bases from J, the junction contained 11 bases not matched to a gene. The CDR3 runs to 15 residues. The germline CDR1 and CDR2 sequences are SQVTM and ANQGSEA. DNA for the CDR3: TGCAGCGCCCAACCACCGGGACAGGGGGGCAATGAGCAGTTCTTC. Protein sequence: CSAQPPGQGGNEQFF.

The chain recombines TRBV5-1 with TRBJ2-7; 9 bases fit TRBD1. CDR1 is SGHRS, CDR2 YFSETQ, per germline. After removal of 0 bases from V and 3 bases from J, the junction contained 4 bases not matched to a gene. The CDR3 sequence is 15 residues long. The CDR3 DNA sequence: TGCGCCAGCAGCTTGGGCGGGACAGGGAACTACGAGCAGTACTTC. As protein: CASSLGGTGNYEQYF.

The CDR3 is CASSPFSSERGTEAFF. In DNA, the CDR3 is TGTGCCAGCTCACCATTTTCGTCGGAGCGGGGCACTGAAGCTTTCTTT. V and J are TRBV18 and TRBJ1-1; D is undetermined. Germline V gene data show CDR1 as KGHSH and CDR2 as LQKENI. CDR3 length: 16 residues. Trimming stripped 2 bases from V and 4 bases from J, with 17 bases between.

The chain joins TRBV5-1 to TRBJ2-7; 11 nucleotides agree with TRBD2. The junction had 14 bases not matched to a gene; V was cut back by 4 bases and J by 2 bases. CDR3 size: 18 residues. Germline V gives CDR1 SGHRS, CDR2 YFSETQ. The CDR3 here is CASSPGIAGGPSPYEQYF. The CDR3 DNA reads as TGCGCCAGCAGCCCCGGGATAGCGGGAGGGCCCTCCCCCTACGAGCAGTACTTC.

The rearrangement uses TRBV5-6 and TRBJ1-1; TRBD1 matches at 8 bases. The germline gives CDR1 SGHDT, CDR2 YYEEEE. The trim removed 3 bases at V and 5 bases at J, leaving 12 bases unmatched. This CDR3 region has 16 residues. In nucleotides, the CDR3 is TGTGCCAGCAGCTCTTCTACGACAGGGGCGCTTACTGAAGCTTTCTTT. Translated: CASSSSTTGALTEAFF.

The chain couples TRBV2 to TRBJ2-1; 8 bases are shared with TRBD1. The CDR3 spans 13 residues. V gave up 8 bases and J gave up 6 bases; unmatched junction bases: 6. Looked up from germline, CDR1 is SNHLY and CDR2 is FYNNEI. CDR3 nucleotide sequence: TGTGCCAGCCAGCAGGGGGCTCTCAATGAGCAGTTCTTC. Protein sequence: CASQQGALNEQFF. Full variable domain (outside the CDR3, taken from reference TRBV2 and TRBJ2-1): EPEVTQTPSHQVTQMGQEVILRCVPISNHLYFYWYRQILGQKVEFLVSFYNNEISEKSEIFDDQFSVERPDGSNFTLKIRSTKLEDSAMYFCASQQGALNEQFFGPGTRLTVL.

V usage is TRBV5-8 and J usage is TRBJ2-5; the match to TRBD1 covers 8 bases. Germline lookup yields CDR1 SGHTS and CDR2 YDEGEE. This CDR3 is built from 14 residues. J gave up 5 bases and V 4 bases, and 7 bases lay outside the gene matches. The CDR3 reads CASSQGARRETQYF. CDR3 bases: TGTGCCAGCAGCCAGGGGGCTAGACGGGAGACCCAGTACTTC. Looking up the rest from reference TRBV5-8 and TRBJ2-5 gives the full variable domain: EAGVTQSPTHLIKTRGQQATLRCSPISGHTSVYWYQQALGLGLQFLLWYDEGEERNRGNFPPRFSGRQFPNYSSELNVNALELEDSALYLCASSQGARRETQYFGPGTRLLVL.